This entry lists 10 T cell receptor beta chains sequenced from one sample in a study of post-analysis software for immune sequencing data. Prepared libraries of TCR beta cDNA carried unique molecular identifiers. Each CDR3 protein is one row after TCRdb ran MiXCR on the PCR reads. Among some 690,000 distinct CDR3 sequences, 30% were seen once, and the ten largest hold under 0.7%. Antigen specificity for these receptors is unknown. Whole-study results and caveats: In patients, 4 to 6 TRBV segments were more frequent than in controls, with TRBV5-6, TRBV5-1 and TRBV20-1 among them.

Sequenced: blood. The source of these receptors is a girl aged 5 to 17 with multiple sclerosis.

On this clonotype: An end of the junction does not agree with germline; a read error may underlie this. J is TRBJ2-6 and V is TRBV6-6; D is perhaps TRBD1 (7 bases). The CDR3 has 16 residues. Looked up from germline, CDR1 is MNHNY and CDR2 is SVGAGI (reference sequence). The CDR3 protein is CASKQGSVPGANVRTF. CDR3 coding DNA: TGTGCCAGCAAACAGGGGTCCGTACCGGGGGCCAACGTCCGGACTTTC.

The chain uses TRBV5-1 and TRBJ1-5; a possible D gene is TRBD1 (6 bases). This CDR3 contains 13 residues. Trimming took 5 bases from V and 4 from J, leaving 10 bases between them. Per germline, CDR1 SGHRS and CDR2 YFSETQ. CDR3 in amino acids: CASRVGANQPQHF. The CDR3 DNA follows: TGCGCCAGCAGAGTGGGGGCAAATCAGCCCCAGCATTTT.

The V gene is TRBV18, the J gene TRBJ2-3, with D unresolved. Germline CDR1 reads KGHSH; CDR2 reads LQKENI. Trimming shortened V by 3 bases and J by 1 base, and 11 bases separated the two germline ends. There are 15 residues in the CDR3. CDR3 sequence reads: CASSPGSGRTDTQYF. In DNA, the CDR3 is TGTGCCAGCTCACCGGGCTCGGGCCGCACAGATACGCAGTATTTT.

The V call is TRBV12-3 or TRBV12-4, the J call TRBJ2-5, with 8 bases lining up with TRBD1. V lost 1 base and J lost 5; bases outside the gene matches: 6. The length of the CDR3 is 15 residues. CDR3 sequence (DNA): TGTGCCAGCAGTTTAGTTGTTCAGGGGGCGGAGACCCAGTACTTC. Translating gives CASSLVVQGAETQYF.

The table lists this clonotype with a few counts. The chain joins TRBV6-5 to TRBJ1-2, with 9 bases fitting TRBD1. This CDR3 contains 13 residues. The V gene's germline CDR1 is MNHEY and CDR2 SVGAGI. V trimming: 5 bases; J trimming: 8 bases; junction bases outside the gene matches: 6. The CDR3 coding sequence is TGTGCCAGCAGTGGACGGGACAGGGAGGGCTACACCTTC. Translation: CASSGRDREGYTF.

This clonotype has a handful of counts. V is TRBV7-9 and J is TRBJ2-1, with D tentatively TRBD2 (5 bases). This CDR3 comprises 17 residues. Trimming took 4 bases from V and 7 from J, leaving 23 bases between them. Germline V CDR1 and CDR2: SEHNR, FQNEAQ (reference sequence). The CDR3 sequence: CASSSRTRGHLGNEQFF. CDR3 sequence (DNA): TGTGCCAGCAGCTCCAGAACTCGGGGTCACCTGGGGAATGAGCAGTTCTTC.

The rearrangement joins TRBV28 to TRBJ2-7; D not certain. There are 16 residues in the CDR3. V was shortened by 3 bases and J by 5 bases, with 20 bases between the two germline ends. The germline gives CDR1 MDHEN, CDR2 SYDVKM. The chain's CDR3 is CASSFNSWAEADEQYF. CDR3 in DNA: TGTGCCAGCAGTTTTAACTCGTGGGCAGAGGCGGACGAGCAGTACTTC.

This clonotype was seen many times. The V and J genes are TRBV29-1 and TRBJ1-1, with a possible D match to TRBD1 (6 bases). The CDR3 is made up of 12 amino acids. The germline CDR1 and CDR2 sequences are SQVTM and ANQGSEA. The V and J ends lost 6 bases and 7 bases respectively, with 15 bases between them. CDR3 DNA: TGCAGCGTGCAGGGGAGTCGTAGTGAAGCTTTCTTT. Its protein is CSVQGSRSEAFF. Together with reference TRBV29-1 and TRBJ1-1, the CDR3 gives the full variable domain: SAVISQKPSRDICQRGTSLTIQCQVDSQVTMMFWYRQQPGQSLTLIATANQGSEATYESGFVIDKFPISRPNLTFSTLTVSNMSPEDSSIYLCSVQGSRSEAFFGQGTRLTVV.

This sequence joins TRBV3-1 and TRBJ2-5; D not certain. This CDR3 spans 14 amino acids. V was trimmed by 2 bases and J by 11 bases, leaving 18 bases between them. Per germline, CDR1 LGHDT and CDR2 YNNKEL (reference sequence). The CDR3 region is CASSQSPGSYVQYF. The CDR3 DNA is TGTGCCAGCAGCCAAAGCCCAGGCAGTTACGTGCAGTACTTC.

This clonotype was seen a few times. This chain uses TRBV9 with TRBJ1-1; D is perhaps TRBD1 (6 bases). Germline loops: CDR1 SGDLS, CDR2 YYNGEE. The V end lost 4 bases, the J end lost 4 bases, and 11 bases lay between the germline ends. The CDR3 length is 13 residues. CDR3 DNA: TGTGCCAGCAGCCATACAGGGAGCACTGAAGCTTTCTTT. Its protein product is CASSHTGSTEAFF.